These 13 T cell receptor beta chains originate from one sample sequenced in a study of CD8 T cells in ankylosing spondylitis (dated by TCRdb to 2017 to 2019). Libraries came from 5' RACE. Sequencing took place on an Illumina HiSeq 2500. The public reads were quality trimmed at Q25 with fastp and then assembled into clones with MiXCR by TCRdb, keeping productive beta chains. Each CDR3 protein appears once, grouped with its most common genes and DNA. Across this sample there are 50,000 to 65,000 distinct CDR3 sequences, with around 7.4% seen only once. The ten biggest clones cover around 8.5% of the sample. Sequencing was carried out using blood, either unsorted or a sorted T cell fraction (not recorded which). The receptors were sampled from a female donor with ankylosing spondylitis or in good health (not recorded which).

The V and J genes are TRBV7-9 and TRBJ2-3; TRBD2 might be the D (7 bases). The ends were cut back, 5 bases at V and 6 bases at J, with 21 bases in the middle. Germline V gene lookup returns CDR1 SEHNR and CDR2 FQNEAQ (reference sequence). The CDR3 spans 16 residues. The CDR3, as DNA: TGTGCCAGCAGCCCCGCGGGGGCTACGTCATTGGATACGCAGTATTTT. This gives the protein CASSPAGATSLDTQYF.

Many counts were recorded for this clonotype. V is TRBV12-3 or TRBV12-4 and J is TRBJ2-3; weak D call: TRBD1 (5 bases). V lost 2 bases and J 6 bases, leaving 12 bases between the germline ends. This CDR3 comprises 14 residues. CDR3 region: CASSLQTYRDTQYF. CDR3 DNA sequence: TGTGCCAGCAGTTTACAGACATACAGGGATACGCAGTATTTT.

This clonotype came up many times. The rearrangement uses TRBV7-2 and TRBJ2-5; D is possibly TRBD2 (6 bases). The germline V gene has CDR1 SGHTA and CDR2 FQGNSA. V shed 8 bases and J shed 2 bases, with 9 bases lying between them. The CDR3 has 12 residues. DNA for the CDR3: TGTGCCAGCTCGGAGGGGCAAGAGACCCAGTACTTC. Encoded protein: CASSEGQETQYF.

This clonotype was found many times. The V gene is TRBV12-3 or TRBV12-4, the J gene TRBJ1-5, with TRBD1 identical over 9 bases. This CDR3 is 16 amino acids long. With V trimmed by 7 bases and J by 5 bases, 12 bases remained unmatched. The CDR3 spells CASTPSRGQGDQPQHF. The CDR3 bases are TGTGCCAGCACCCCTTCCCGGGGACAGGGCGATCAGCCCCAGCATTTT.

At least ten counts were recorded for this clonotype. The V and J genes are TRBV9 and TRBJ1-1; D possibly corresponds to TRBD1 (5 bases). CDR3 length equals 15 residues. V dropped 0 bases and J dropped 0 bases, with 9 bases sitting between them. Looked up from germline, CDR1 is SGDLS and CDR2 is YYNGEE. CDR3: CASSVVSGLNTEAFF. The CDR3 nucleotides read TGTGCCAGCAGCGTAGTCTCGGGACTGAACACTGAAGCTTTCTTT.

This clonotype was recorded at least ten times. The chain carries TRBV28 and TRBJ2-2, with 8 bases matching TRBD2. V was pared by 6 bases and J by 1 base, with 4 bases of the junction left unmatched. The CDR3 runs 15 residues. CDR1 and CDR2 from the germline V gene are MDHEN and SYDVKM. CDR3 sequence: CASRSGTRNTGELFF. The DNA for the CDR3 is TGTGCCAGCAGATCCGGGACTAGGAACACCGGGGAGCTGTTTTTT.

This clonotype was seen repeatedly, ten times or more. The chain uses TRBV5-1 and TRBJ2-1; tentatively, D is TRBD2 (5 bases). This CDR3 has 16 amino acids. V was cut by 4 bases and J by 0 bases, with 14 bases left in between. Germline V gives CDR1 SGHRS, CDR2 YFSETQ. Here the CDR3 reads CASSGSTLSSYNEQFF. Written as DNA, the CDR3 is TGCGCCAGCAGCGGGAGCACTTTAAGCTCCTACAATGAGCAGTTCTTC. Using reference TRBV5-1 and TRBJ2-1 for the parts outside the CDR3, the full variable domain is KAGVTQTPRYLIKTRGQQVTLSCSPISGHRSVSWYQQTPGQGLQFLFEYFSETQRNKGNFPGRFSGRQFSNSRSEMNVSTLELGDSALYLCASSGSTLSSYNEQFFGPGTRLTVL.

This clonotype has ten or more counts. The gene calls are TRBV20-1 and TRBJ1-4; 7 bases are a match to TRBD1. The CDR3 runs 14 residues. V gave up 6 bases and J gave up 6 bases; unmatched junction bases: 10. Germline values: CDR1 DFQATT, CDR2 SNEGSKA (reference sequence). The CDR3 sequence is CSALPGTADEKLFF. The DNA for the CDR3 is TGCAGTGCCCTCCCCGGGACAGCGGATGAAAAACTGTTTTTT.

This clonotype was seen at least ten times. The CDR3 DNA sequence: TGCAGCGTCGATACAGATTCTGGAAACACCATATATTTT. Residues: CSVDTDSGNTIYF. The genes are TRBV29-1 and TRBJ1-3; D is ambiguous. This CDR3 comprises 13 residues. V lost 6 bases and J lost 1, with 10 bases in between. Germline V gives CDR1 SQVTM, CDR2 ANQGSEA.

The genes are TRBV7-2 and TRBJ2-3, with 9 bases that match TRBD2. V was clipped by 4 bases and J by 4 bases; unmatched bases: 6. The CDR3 contains 15 residues. Germline values: CDR1 SGHTA, CDR2 FQGNSA. For the CDR3, the DNA is TGTGCCAGCAGCTCGGTAGCGGGGGTAGCAGATACGCAGTATTTT. Its protein product is CASSSVAGVADTQYF.

This clonotype was seen ten or more times. This chain uses TRBV3-1 with TRBJ2-2; TRBD2 agrees at 15 bases. The V gene end was trimmed by 5 bases and the J gene end by 6 bases; junction bases not matched to a gene: 4. In germline, CDR1 is LGHDT, CDR2 YNNKEL (reference sequence). CDR3 length: 16 amino acids. The CDR3 here is CASSTRTSGGAGELFF. CDR3 DNA: TGTGCCAGCAGCACCCGGACTAGCGGGGGGGCCGGGGAGCTGTTTTTT.

This clonotype came up many times. The J gene is TRBJ2-5, the V gene TRBV5-6; TRBD1 matches 10 bases. V trimming: 4 bases; J trimming: 3 bases; junction bases outside the gene matches: 6. From germline, CDR1 is SGHDT and CDR2 YYEEEE. The CDR3 is 15 amino acids. The CDR3 region is CASSGSGTGEETQYF. In nucleotides, the CDR3 is TGTGCCAGCAGCGGATCCGGGACAGGGGAAGAGACCCAGTACTTC.

At least ten counts were recorded for this clonotype. In DNA, the CDR3 is TGCGCCAGCAGCCCCGACACGGGTGCAGATTCACCCCTCCACTTT. Translation gives CASSPDTGADSPLHF. V gene TRBV5-1 combines with J gene TRBJ1-6; D unresolved. V gave up 4 bases and J gave up 8 bases, with 16 bases separating them. CDR3 length: 15 residues. The V gene's germline CDR1 is SGHRS and CDR2 YFSETQ.